Sequencing of this T cell receptor beta chain was carried out in a study of human versus mouse CDR3 diversity and MHC coevolution. The CDR3 runs 13 residues. CDR1 is SNHLY and CDR2 is FYNNEI in the germline V gene. Trimming stripped 6 bases from V and 7 bases from J, with 15 bases between. Some clones are missing from TCRdb's copy, which holds only in-frame ones; the method was immunoSEQ multiplex PCR. The sample consists of about 77,000 clones, about 90% of them appearing once. This clonotype was obtained from a person aged 25 to 75 in good health. This sequence joins TRBV2 and TRBJ1-1, with D perhaps matching TRBD1 (5 bases). The sequenced sample was naive CD4+ T cells from blood. The subset is: CD45RO-negative CD62L-positive naive CD4 T cells. The CDR3 bases are TGTGCCAGCAGCGTGACAGCGAGCCTTGAAGCTTTCTTT. Protein: CASSVTASLEAFF. The full variable domain, in which reference TRBV2 and TRBJ1-1 provide the parts outside the CDR3, is EPEVTQTPSHQVTQMGQEVILRCVPISNHLYFYWYRQILGQKVEFLVSFYNNEISEKSEIFDDQFSVERPDGSNFTLKIRSTKLEDSAMYFCASSVTASLEAFFGQGTRLTVV.